This entry describes one TCR beta chain. As yet, its antigen is unknown. This sample was taken from a study of T cells in localized non-small cell lung cancer. Data came from immunoSEQ multiplex PCR; TCRdb stores just in-frame clones and leaves some out. Of 70,000 to 95,000 clones listed, under 95% are singletons. Study-level points and caveats: There was an association of higher blood T cell density with longer overall survival. Uninvolved nearby lung showed the greatest T cell clonality, exceeding that found in tumor. Heterogeneity stays possible, as sequencing covered only one tumor region.

V lost 3 bases and J lost 6; bases outside the gene matches: 7. CDR1 is ENHRY and CDR2 is SYGVKD in the germline V gene. The CDR3 runs 15 residues. The TCR sequence derives from a woman aged 35-70 years with stage II squamous cell lung carcinoma. V gene TRBV10-3 combines with J gene TRBJ2-2, with 7 positions matching TRBD1. The sample here was PBMCs, taken before any cancer treatment. CDR3 sequence (DNA): TGTGCCATCAGTGACTACAGGGGCTTTGCCGGGGAGCTGTTTTTT. It codes for CAISDYRGFAGELFF.